A single sample gave rise to the 25 T cell receptor beta chains below, sequenced in a study of somatic mutations in cytotoxic T cells in rheumatoid arthritis. Sequencing used immunoSEQ multiplex PCR; TCRdb keeps in-frame clones, though not all of them. Among 15,000 to 20,000 clones, almost 85% were seen once, and the ten largest hold around 20%. The specimen sequenced was CD8+ T cells sorted from blood. The receptors shown here come from an adult with rheumatoid arthritis.

V usage is TRBV30 and J usage is TRBJ2-1, with 7 bases lining up with TRBD1. CDR3 size: 15 residues. V lost 1 base, J lost 0 bases, and 3 bases stayed unmatched. Germline V gene sequence: CDR1 GTSNPN, CDR2 SVGIG (reference sequence). The CDR3 reads CAWSGYRGSYNEQFF. The CDR3 DNA follows: TGTGCCTGGAGTGGGTACAGGGGCTCCTACAATGAGCAGTTCTTC.

The CDR3 nucleotides are TGCGCCAGCAGCCAGGCACAGGACAGCGTCTATGGCTACACCTTC. It translates to CASSQAQDSVYGYTF. The chain is built from TRBV4-1 and TRBJ1-2; a weak D match, TRBD1 (6 bases). Trimming stripped 3 bases from V and 4 bases from J, with 15 bases between. CDR3 length equals 15 residues. Per germline, CDR1 MGHRA and CDR2 YSYEKL.

As for this clone: Other DNA sequences in this sample translate to the same CDR3. The J gene is TRBJ1-1, the V gene TRBV27; D may be TRBD1 (6 bases). The ends were cut back, 2 bases at V and 3 bases at J, with 16 bases in the middle. The germline CDR1 and CDR2 sequences are MNHEY and SMNVEV (reference sequence). CDR3 length equals 16 residues. The CDR3 is CASSLRAGAGDTEAFF. The CDR3 nucleotides read TGTGCCAGCAGTTTAAGGGCAGGGGCGGGGGACACTGAAGCTTTCTTT.

Written as DNA, the CDR3 is TGTGCCTCAAAGGGGGAAAACTATGGCTACACCTTC. It specifies CASKGENYGYTF. This rearrangement joins TRBV27 to TRBJ1-2; perhaps TRBD1 as D (6 bases). CDR1 and CDR2 from the germline V gene are MNHEY and SMNVEV (reference sequence). V lost 11 bases and J lost 2, with 12 bases in between. The CDR3 runs 12 residues.

The chain recombines TRBV5-4 with TRBJ2-7; TRBD1 agrees at 8 bases. Germline trimming cut 2 bases from V and 5 bases from J; bases unmatched to any gene: 15. This CDR3 spans 17 amino acids. CDR1 is SGHNT, CDR2 YYREEE, per germline (reference sequence). The CDR3 DNA reads as TGTGCCAGCAGCTTCCTACCTCGGTCTCAGGGGGCGGACGAGCAGTACTTC. Its protein is CASSFLPRSQGADEQYF.

The sample holds a few counts of this clone. This rearrangement joins TRBV7-9 to TRBJ1-6; no definite D call. V was cut by 1 base and J by 5 bases, with 6 bases left in between. Germline V gives CDR1 SEHNR, CDR2 FQNEAQ (reference sequence). The length of the CDR3 is 14 residues. The CDR3 sequence: CASSLEGDNSPLHF. CDR3 in DNA: TGTGCCAGCAGCTTAGAAGGTGATAATTCACCCCTCCACTTT.

This clone was detected a few times. The chain uses TRBV4-1 and TRBJ2-1, with TRBD2 matching 14 bases. CDR3 length: 16 amino acids. Unmatched junction bases numbered 4, after V lost 4 bases and J lost 5 bases. CDR1 and CDR2 from the germline V gene are MGHRA and YSYEKL. The CDR3 coding sequence is TGCGCCAGCAGCCCAACGGGACTAGCGGGGGACAATGAGCAGTTCTTC. Translation: CASSPTGLAGDNEQFF.

This CDR3 reads CASSKDWGTGVTEAFF. The CDR3 coding sequence is TGTGCCAGCAGCAAAGACTGGGGGACAGGGGTCACTGAAGCTTTCTTT. The V gene is TRBV21-1, the J gene TRBJ1-1; the listed D gene, TRBD1, was not tested against the DNA. TRBV21-1 is reported as a pseudogene. This CDR3 comprises 16 residues.

In nucleotides, the CDR3 is TGTGCCAGCAGTTTATTGGTGAGGGATGAGCAGTTCTTC. It specifies CASSLLVRDEQFF. The rearrangement uses TRBV27 and TRBJ2-1; tentative D call: TRBD2 (5 bases). The V gene lost 1 base and the J gene lost 8 bases, with 9 bases spanning the gap. The CDR3 is 13 residues long. Per germline, CDR1 MNHEY and CDR2 SMNVEV (reference sequence).

The table lists this clone with a count of one. The chain uses TRBV7-9 and TRBJ2-4; TRBD2 is a possible D gene (7 bases). The germline CDR1 and CDR2 sequences are SEHNR and FQNEAQ (reference sequence). V gave up 4 bases and J gave up 0 bases, with 19 bases separating them. This CDR3 has 18 residues. DNA of the CDR3: TGTGCCAGCAGCTCCCTAGGGGTAGGGGGGGTAGCCAAAAACATTCAGTACTTC. Its protein is CASSSLGVGGVAKNIQYF.

V usage is TRBV6-5 and J usage is TRBJ2-7; 14 bases align to TRBD2. This CDR3 is 13 amino acids long. CDR1 and CDR2 from the germline V gene are MNHEY and SVGAGI. V gave up 8 bases and J gave up 5 bases; unmatched junction bases: 2. The CDR3 here is CASGLAGGNEQYF. The CDR3 DNA is TGTGCCAGCGGACTAGCGGGAGGCAACGAGCAGTACTTC.

The rearrangement links TRBV30 to TRBJ2-1; D gene ambiguous. CDR3 length: 12 residues. Germline lookup yields CDR1 GTSNPN and CDR2 SVGIG (reference sequence). Trimming cost V 3 bases and J 6 bases, with 9 bases left between them. This chain's CDR3 is CAWRKISNEQFF. The CDR3 nucleotides read TGTGCCTGGAGGAAGATTAGCAATGAGCAGTTCTTC. The full variable domain, its missing parts supplied by reference TRBV30 and TRBJ2-1, is SQTIHQWPATLVQPVGSPLSLECTVEGTSNPNLYWYRQAAGRGLQLLFYSVGIGQISSEVPQNLSASRPQDRQFILSSKKLLLSDSGFYLCAWRKISNEQFFGPGTRLTVL.

The chain joins TRBV4-1 to TRBJ2-7; 11 bases are a match to TRBD2. The germline V gene encodes CDR1 MGHRA and CDR2 YSYEKL. V was pared by 3 bases and J by 0 bases, with 1 base of the junction left unmatched. The CDR3 sequence is 15 residues long. CDR3 in DNA: TGCGCCAGCAGCCAGCTAGCGGGGGGCTCCTACGAGCAGTACTTC. Protein sequence: CASSQLAGGSYEQYF.

This clone was found a few times. The rearrangement links TRBV7-9 to TRBJ1-2, with D unclear. The CDR3 totals 13 residues. CDR1 is SEHNR, CDR2 FQNEAQ, per germline (reference sequence). Trimming stripped 4 bases from V and 4 bases from J, with 10 bases between. The CDR3 DNA reads as TGTGCCAGCAGCTCCATAAGTGCCTATGGCTACACCTTC. This sequence encodes CASSSISAYGYTF.

This rearrangement joins TRBV27 to TRBJ1-3, with D perhaps matching TRBD1 (6 bases). CDR1 and CDR2 from the germline V gene are MNHEY and SMNVEV (reference sequence). CDR3 length equals 14 residues. V was trimmed by 8 bases and J by 3 bases, leaving 14 bases between them. CDR3 residues: CASGVGGLGNTIYF. The CDR3 coding sequence is TGTGCCAGCGGTGTTGGGGGGCTTGGAAACACCATATATTTT.

In this sample, this clone turned up a few times. The genes are TRBV5-4 and TRBJ1-2, with TRBD1 matching over 8 bases. This CDR3 has 13 amino acids. Germline V CDR1 and CDR2: SGHNT, YYREEE (reference sequence). Trimming at V came to 5 bases and at J to 2 bases, leaving 2 bases not matched to a gene. The CDR3 DNA is TGTGCCAGCAGGGCAGGGGGCAACTATGGCTACACCTTC. Protein product: CASRAGGNYGYTF.

This clone was counted between two and nine times. The chain is built from TRBV5-4 and TRBJ2-1; 8 bases are a match to TRBD1. V lost 4 bases and J lost 0; bases outside the gene matches: 3. The CDR3 loop spans 15 amino acids. Germline V gene sequence: CDR1 SGHNT, CDR2 YYREEE (reference sequence). The CDR3 DNA reads as TGTGCCAGCAGCGGACAGGGACACTCCTACAATGAGCAGTTCTTC. Translating gives CASSGQGHSYNEQFF.

This clone was recorded once. V gene TRBV6-5 combines with J gene TRBJ2-1; D perhaps matches TRBD2 (5 bases). V shed 4 bases and J shed 12 bases, with 10 bases lying between them. In germline, CDR1 is MNHEY, CDR2 SVGAGI. The CDR3 runs to 11 residues. The CDR3 here is CASSSLSGQFF. As DNA, the CDR3 is TGTGCCAGCAGTTCCTTGAGCGGGCAGTTCTTC.

This clone was recorded a few times. The chain is built from TRBV4-1 and TRBJ1-1, with D possibly matching TRBD1 (5 bases). V was cut by 6 bases and J by 6 bases, with 11 bases left in between. The length of the CDR3 is 12 residues. The germline V gene encodes CDR1 MGHRA and CDR2 YSYEKL. The CDR3 loop is CASRGGPAEAFF. The CDR3 nucleotides are TGCGCCAGCAGGGGGGGTCCCGCTGAAGCTTTCTTT.

This clone is a singleton in its sample. The chain is built from TRBV7-8 and TRBJ2-7; D is perhaps TRBD2 (7 bases). Germline loops: CDR1 SGHVS, CDR2 FQNEAQ. The CDR3 has 16 residues. V lost 2 bases, J lost 0 bases, and 14 bases lay in between. CDR3 in amino acids: CASSLLEGGSSYEQYF. Written as DNA, the CDR3 is TGTGCCAGCAGCTTATTAGAGGGGGGGAGCTCCTACGAGCAGTACTTC.

This chain joins TRBV4-2 and TRBJ1-6; 7 nucleotides align to TRBD1. Germline V lookup: CDR1 LGHNA, CDR2 YNFKEQ. The CDR3 spans 15 residues. After removal of 4 bases from V and 3 bases from J, the junction contained 3 bases not matched to a gene. The CDR3 is CASSPDRVYNSPLHF. CDR3 DNA: TGTGCCAGCAGCCCCGACAGGGTCTATAATTCACCCCTCCACTTT.

The rearrangement links TRBV14 to TRBJ2-7; 9 nucleotides line up with TRBD1. V was pared by 4 bases and J by 6 bases, with 7 bases of the junction left unmatched. The CDR3 has 14 residues. CDR1 is SGHDN, CDR2 FVKESK, per germline. The chain's CDR3 is CASSLRDRVREQYF. For the CDR3, the DNA is TGTGCCAGCAGCCTCCGGGACAGGGTGCGCGAGCAGTACTTC.

The V and J genes are TRBV6-5 and TRBJ1-5, with TRBD1 as a possible D gene (5 bases). CDR1 and CDR2 from the germline V gene are MNHEY and SVGAGI. V shed 4 bases and J shed 6 bases, with 10 bases lying between them. The CDR3 has 13 residues. The CDR3 region has the DNA TGTGCCAGCAGTTCAAGGGGCGTTCAGCCCCAGCATTTT. The encoded protein is CASSSRGVQPQHF.

CDR3 region: CASSLVAGGPDTGELFF. The CDR3 bases are TGTGCCAGCAGCTTAGTTGCGGGAGGGCCGGACACCGGGGAGCTGTTTTTT. V usage is TRBV7-2 and J usage is TRBJ2-2, with 9 bases identical to TRBD2. Looked up from germline, CDR1 is SGHTA and CDR2 is FQGNSA. The CDR3 loop spans 17 amino acids. The J segment lost 3 bases and the V segment lost 1 base, leaving 6 bases of the junction unmatched. Complete variable domain (other parts from reference TRBV7-2 and TRBJ2-2): GAGVSQSPSNKVTEKGKDVELRCDPISGHTALYWYRQSLGQGLEFLIYFQGNSAPDKSGLPSDRFSAERTGGSVSTLTIQRTQQEDSAVYLCASSLVAGGPDTGELFFGEGSRLTVL.

The CDR3 nucleotides are TGTGCCAGCAGCCCGGGACAGGCAAACTCTGGGGCCAACGTCCTGACTTTC. It is translated as CASSPGQANSGANVLTF. The J gene is TRBJ2-6, the V gene TRBV11-3, with 8 bases aligning to TRBD1. This CDR3 comprises 17 residues. Unmatched junction bases numbered 6, after V lost 5 bases and J lost 0 bases. The germline V gene encodes CDR1 SGHNT and CDR2 YENEEA.